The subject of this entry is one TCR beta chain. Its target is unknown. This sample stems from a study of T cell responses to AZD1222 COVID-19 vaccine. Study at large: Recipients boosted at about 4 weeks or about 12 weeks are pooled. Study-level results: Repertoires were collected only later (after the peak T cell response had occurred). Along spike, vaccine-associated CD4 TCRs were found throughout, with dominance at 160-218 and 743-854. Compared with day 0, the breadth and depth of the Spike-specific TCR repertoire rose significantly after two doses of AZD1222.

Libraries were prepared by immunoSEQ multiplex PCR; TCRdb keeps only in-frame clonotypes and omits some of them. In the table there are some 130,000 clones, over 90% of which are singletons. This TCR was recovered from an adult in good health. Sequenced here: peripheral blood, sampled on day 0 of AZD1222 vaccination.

In DNA, the CDR3 is TGTGCCAGCAGCCAGCAACCCCCGGGACAGCTAGAGTTCTTC. Encoded protein: CASSQQPPGQLEFF. V gene TRBV3-1 (or the pseudogene TRBV3-2) combines with J gene TRBJ2-1, with 7 bases aligning to TRBD1. Germline trimming cut 3 bases from V and 14 bases from J; bases unmatched to any gene: 13. This CDR3 contains 14 residues. Germline CDR1 is LGHDT and CDR2 is YNNKEL (reference sequence).